Included here is one TCR beta chain sequence, with context. Other DNA sequences from this sample encode an identical CDR3 as well. Trimming took off 6 bases at V and 3 bases at J, with 11 bases between the two ends. Germline loops: CDR1 MGHRA, CDR2 YSYEKL. This CDR3 is 13 amino acids long. This sample was included in a study of blood T cell repertoires in COVID-19. Per the authors' pipeline: Researchers report that nucleated cell counts were estimated from reference gene primer amplification. Clones were sequenced by immunoSEQ multiplex PCR, and TCRdb holds only the in-frame ones, with some missing. V and J calls and clone size are as listed in that table; D and trimming were resolved from the DNA. The top ten clones hold under 5% of a sample with around 270,000 clones, about 85% of them seen once.

Sequencing was carried out using peripheral blood. The source is a man between 60 and 75 years old with acute or convalescent COVID-19. This rearrangement joins TRBV4-1 to TRBJ1-2, with D perhaps TRBD1 (6 bases). The CDR3: CASSPRGDYGYTF. The CDR3, as DNA: TGCGCCAGCAGTCCCAGGGGAGACTATGGCTACACCTTC.